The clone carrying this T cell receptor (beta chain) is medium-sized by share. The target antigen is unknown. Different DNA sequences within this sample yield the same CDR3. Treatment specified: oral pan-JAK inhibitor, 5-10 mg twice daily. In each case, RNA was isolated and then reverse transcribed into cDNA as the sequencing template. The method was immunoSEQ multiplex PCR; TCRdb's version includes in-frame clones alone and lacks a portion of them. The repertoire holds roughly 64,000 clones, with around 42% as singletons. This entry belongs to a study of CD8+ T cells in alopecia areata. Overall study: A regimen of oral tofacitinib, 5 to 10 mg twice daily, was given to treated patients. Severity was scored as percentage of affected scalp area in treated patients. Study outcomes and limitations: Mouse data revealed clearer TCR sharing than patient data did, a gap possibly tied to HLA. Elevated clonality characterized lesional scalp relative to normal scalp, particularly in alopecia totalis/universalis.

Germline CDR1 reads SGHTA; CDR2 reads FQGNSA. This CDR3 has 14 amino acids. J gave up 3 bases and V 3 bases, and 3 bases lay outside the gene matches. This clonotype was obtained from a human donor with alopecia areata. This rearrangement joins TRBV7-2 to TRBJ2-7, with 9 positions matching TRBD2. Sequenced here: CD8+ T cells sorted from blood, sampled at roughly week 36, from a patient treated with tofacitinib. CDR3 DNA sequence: TGTGCCAGCAGCTTGACTAGCGGTAACTACGAGCAGTACTTC. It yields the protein CASSLTSGNYEQYF.